This T cell receptor (beta chain) was identified during a study of radiation and T cells in renal cell carcinoma. The study, taken as a whole, reports: Irradiated tumors had higher TCR clonality than control tumors. Intratumoral heterogeneity was not captured in these approximately 1 g regions. Compared with controls, irradiated tumors had more, larger dominant CDR3 motifs.

The protocol was immunoSEQ multiplex PCR, while the TCRdb copy is restricted to in-frame clones and leaves out a portion. The sample has more than 9,500 clones, around 65% seen once; the top ten hold roughly 20%. With regard to this clone: The antigen is not known.

CDR1 and CDR2 from the germline V gene are MNHEY and SMNVEV (reference sequence). The V gene end was trimmed by 8 bases and the J gene end by 6 bases; junction bases not matched to a gene: 8. The CDR3 is 15 amino acids. Stated treatment: treatment-naive control, cytoreductive nephrectomy. Controls were unirradiated tumors from treatment-naive cytoreductive nephrectomy patients. The chain carries TRBV27 and TRBJ2-4; 12 nucleotides agree with TRBD2. The receptor's source is a woman of 80 years or more with renal cell carcinoma. The source material was tumor tissue, sampled from a patient whose treatment was nephrectomy without radiotherapy. The CDR3: CASASGGERRNIQYF. CDR3 DNA: TGTGCCAGCGCTAGCGGGGGGGAGCGGCGAAACATTCAGTACTTC.